This is a list of T cell receptor beta chains from one sample in a study of cytomegalovirus exposure and HLA in healthy donors. TCRdb's copy holds only in-frame clones and misses some; the assay was immunoSEQ multiplex PCR. The table shows roughly 150,000 clones, with around 74% occurring only once. The sequenced sample consisted of PBMCs. The receptors come from a man younger than 35 in good health and CMV-seronegative. Both conserved end residues are part of each CDR3. D genes are given only for firm matches. Clone size is not always given. Where it is, it says once, few, many or a class for expanded clones.

J gene: TRBJ2-7; D gene: .; V gene: TRBV5-1; clone size: .; CDR3 protein: CASSPHREIYEQYF; CDR3 DNA: TGCGCCAGCAGCCCCCACAGGGAAATCTACGAGCAGTACTTC
J gene: TRBJ2-5; D gene: TRBD2; V gene: TRBV7-9; clone size: .; CDR3 protein: CASSRSRDGREETQYF; CDR3 DNA: TGTGCCAGCAGCAGGTCCCGTGACGGGAGGGAAGAGACCCAGTACTTC
J gene: TRBJ2-3; D gene: TRBD2; V gene: TRBV5-4; clone size: .; CDR3 protein: CASSRRLAVETSTDTQYF; CDR3 DNA: TGTGCCAGCAGCCGTCGACTAGCGGTCGAGACTAGCACAGATACGCAGTATTTT
J gene: TRBJ2-6; D gene: TRBD1; V gene: TRBV9; clone size: few; CDR3 protein: CASSLPTGTSGANVLTF; CDR3 DNA: TGTGCCAGCAGCTTACCGACAGGGACCTCTGGGGCCAACGTCCTGACTTTC
J gene: TRBJ2-7; D gene: .; V gene: TRBV18; clone size: .; CDR3 protein: CASSPSEGSYEQYF; CDR3 DNA: TGTGCCAGCTCACCATCGGAGGGGTCCTACGAGCAGTACTTC
J gene: TRBJ2-2; D gene: TRBD2; V gene: TRBV14; clone size: .; CDR3 protein: CASSRREGTGELFF; CDR3 DNA: TGTGCCAGCAGCCGACGGGAGGGCACCGGGGAGCTGTTTTTT
J gene: TRBJ2-4; D gene: .; V gene: TRBV2; clone size: .; CDR3 protein: CASSDFRGAKNIQYF; CDR3 DNA: TGTGCCAGCAGTGACTTCCGCGGGGCCAAAAACATTCAGTACTTC
J gene: TRBJ2-1; D gene: TRBD1; V gene: TRBV5-1; clone size: once; CDR3 protein: CASSLAVRDRGPNEQFF; CDR3 DNA: TGCGCCAGCAGCTTGGCAGTCCGGGACAGGGGGCCCAATGAGCAGTTCTTC
J gene: TRBJ1-3; D gene: .; V gene: TRBV4-1; clone size: .; CDR3 protein: CASSQDINSGNTIYF; CDR3 DNA: TGCGCCAGCAGCCAAGATATTAACTCTGGAAACACCATATATTTT
J gene: TRBJ1-1; D gene: .; V gene: TRBV30; clone size: once; CDR3 protein: CAWSQTENTEAFF; CDR3 DNA: TGTGCCTGGAGTCAGACAGAGAACACTGAAGCTTTCTTT
J gene: TRBJ2-7; D gene: TRBD2; V gene: TRBV6-5; clone size: once; CDR3 protein: CASSPGGSGSYEQYF; CDR3 DNA: TGTGCCAGCAGCCCCGGGGGTAGCGGGAGCTACGAGCAGTACTTC
J gene: TRBJ1-4; D gene: .; V gene: TRBV29-1; clone size: .; CDR3 protein: CSATAQGMSTNEKLFF; CDR3 DNA: TGCAGCGCCACGGCACAGGGAATGTCAACTAATGAAAAACTGTTTTTT
J gene: TRBJ2-7; D gene: .; V gene: TRBV25-1; clone size: .; CDR3 protein: CASSEYADGGEQYF; CDR3 DNA: TGTGCCAGCAGTGAATATGCAGACGGGGGCGAGCAGTACTTC
J gene: TRBJ2-1; D gene: TRBD2; V gene: TRBV19; clone size: .; CDR3 protein: CASSSRTSGSHNEQFF; CDR3 DNA: TGTGCCAGTAGTTCTAGAACTAGCGGGAGCCACAATGAGCAGTTCTTC
J gene: TRBJ1-1; D gene: TRBD1; V gene: TRBV27; clone size: .; CDR3 protein: CASSLSGPGGGQGVRDTEAFF; CDR3 DNA: TGTGCCAGCAGTTTATCGGGACCAGGTGGGGGACAGGGAGTAAGGGACACTGAAGCTTTCTTT
J gene: TRBJ2-1; D gene: .; V gene: TRBV7-9; clone size: .; CDR3 protein: CASSLESAYNEQFF; CDR3 DNA: TGTGCCAGCAGCTTAGAGAGCGCTTACAATGAGCAGTTCTTC
J gene: TRBJ1-5; D gene: .; V gene: TRBV18; clone size: .; CDR3 protein: CASSPPGSNNQPQHF; CDR3 DNA: TGTGCCAGCTCCCCCCCGGGGTCCAACAATCAGCCCCAGCATTTT
J gene: TRBJ2-5; D gene: TRBD2; V gene: TRBV6-5; clone size: .; CDR3 protein: CASRGMTSGQETQYF; CDR3 DNA: TGTGCCAGCAGGGGAATGACTAGCGGGCAAGAGACCCAGTACTTC
J gene: TRBJ1-5; D gene: .; V gene: TRBV29-1; clone size: .; CDR3 protein: CSVIPGGVDQPQHF; CDR3 DNA: TGCAGCGTCATCCCGGGGGGGGTGGATCAGCCCCAGCATTTT
J gene: TRBJ2-1; D gene: TRBD1; V gene: TRBV7-2; clone size: .; CDR3 protein: CASSSQGDEQFF; CDR3 DNA: TGTGCCAGCAGCTCTCAGGGGGATGAGCAGTTCTTC
J gene: TRBJ1-1; D gene: .; V gene: TRBV27; clone size: .; CDR3 protein: CASRGGSGSTEAFF; CDR3 DNA: TGTGCCAGCAGGGGAGGGAGCGGTAGCACTGAAGCTTTCTTT
J gene: TRBJ2-7; D gene: .; V gene: TRBV4-3; clone size: .; CDR3 protein: CASSQAGTSAYEQYF; CDR3 DNA: TGCGCCAGCAGCCAAGCCGGGACATCGGCCTACGAGCAGTACTTC
J gene: TRBJ1-3; D gene: .; V gene: TRBV27; clone size: .; CDR3 protein: CASSSQLSGNTIYF; CDR3 DNA: TGTGCCAGCAGTTCACAGCTTTCTGGAAACACCATATATTTT
J gene: TRBJ1-3; D gene: .; V gene: TRBV6-5; clone size: .; CDR3 protein: CASGRTGSSGNTIYF; CDR3 DNA: TGTGCCAGCGGACGGACGGGGAGCTCTGGAAACACCATATATTTT
J gene: TRBJ2-1; D gene: TRBD2; V gene: TRBV5-1; clone size: .; CDR3 protein: CASSLGGSNEQFF; CDR3 DNA: TGCGCCAGCAGCCTCGGGGGGAGCAATGAGCAGTTCTTC
J gene: TRBJ2-5; D gene: TRBD2; V gene: TRBV28; clone size: .; CDR3 protein: CASSLGLAGQETQYF; CDR3 DNA: TGTGCCAGCAGTTTAGGACTAGCGGGCCAAGAGACCCAGTACTTC
J gene: TRBJ1-1; D gene: TRBD1; V gene: TRBV7-2; clone size: once; CDR3 protein: CASSWATGGGNTEAFF; CDR3 DNA: TGTGCCAGCAGCTGGGCCACAGGGGGCGGGAACACTGAAGCTTTCTTT
J gene: TRBJ2-2; D gene: TRBD2; V gene: TRBV27; clone size: .; CDR3 protein: CASSPGASGRVVPTGELFF; CDR3 DNA: TGTGCCAGCAGCCCCGGGGCTAGCGGGAGGGTTGTTCCCACCGGGGAGCTGTTTTTT
J gene: TRBJ2-2; D gene: .; V gene: TRBV6-5; clone size: .; CDR3 protein: CASSYHGAGELFF; CDR3 DNA: TGTGCCAGCAGTTACCACGGGGCCGGGGAGCTGTTTTTT
J gene: TRBJ2-7; D gene: .; V gene: TRBV7-2; clone size: .; CDR3 protein: CASSLEGSQYEQYF; CDR3 DNA: TGTGCCAGCAGCTTAGAGGGGTCCCAATACGAGCAGTACTTC
J gene: TRBJ2-7; D gene: TRBD2; V gene: TRBV28; clone size: .; CDR3 protein: CASRPRALGGEQYF; CDR3 DNA: TGTGCCAGCAGGCCTCGGGCCCTGGGGGGGGAGCAGTACTTC
J gene: TRBJ1-2; D gene: TRBD1; V gene: TRBV6-6; clone size: .; CDR3 protein: CASTTDREGYGYTF; CDR3 DNA: TGTGCCAGCACTACGGACAGGGAGGGCTATGGCTACACCTTC
J gene: TRBJ2-5; D gene: .; V gene: TRBV6-1; clone size: .; CDR3 protein: CAIPSGPTHGETQYF; CDR3 DNA: TGTGCCATCCCAAGCGGGCCAACACACGGAGAGACCCAGTACTTC
J gene: TRBJ1-5; D gene: TRBD1; V gene: TRBV5-1; clone size: few; CDR3 protein: CASSRTGGKGQPQHF; CDR3 DNA: TGCGCCAGCAGTCGGACAGGGGGGAAAGGTCAGCCCCAGCATTTT
J gene: TRBJ2-2; D gene: TRBD2; V gene: TRBV2; clone size: .; CDR3 protein: CASRGGTSVGELFF; CDR3 DNA: TGTGCCAGCAGGGGGGGGACTAGCGTAGGGGAGCTGTTTTTT
J gene: TRBJ1-3; D gene: .; V gene: TRBV30; clone size: .; CDR3 protein: CALVVFYGNTIYF; CDR3 DNA: TGTGCCTTAGTTGTCTTTTATGGAAACACCATATATTTT
J gene: TRBJ1-1; D gene: .; V gene: TRBV5-1; clone size: once; CDR3 protein: CASSQDSEAFF; CDR3 DNA: TGCGCCAGCAGCCAAGACAGTGAAGCTTTCTTT
J gene: TRBJ2-1; D gene: .; V gene: TRBV9; clone size: .; CDR3 protein: CASSVGLAHRDEQFF; CDR3 DNA: TGTGCCAGCAGCGTGGGACTCGCCCACCGGGATGAGCAGTTCTTC
J gene: TRBJ2-7; D gene: .; V gene: TRBV27; clone size: .; CDR3 protein: CASRRGDGSYEQYF; CDR3 DNA: TGTGCCAGCAGACGCGGGGACGGGTCCTACGAGCAGTACTTC
J gene: TRBJ1-1; D gene: TRBD1; V gene: TRBV27; clone size: .; CDR3 protein: CASSLSTGMFTEAFF; CDR3 DNA: TGTGCCAGCAGTTTATCGACAGGGATGTTCACTGAAGCTTTCTTT
J gene: TRBJ2-3; D gene: .; V gene: TRBV6-6; clone size: .; CDR3 protein: CASRPSRGYTQYF; CDR3 DNA: TGTGCCAGCAGGCCCTCCCGGGGATATACGCAGTATTTT
J gene: TRBJ1-1; D gene: .; V gene: TRBV27; clone size: .; CDR3 protein: CASSPISGGSDTEAFF; CDR3 DNA: TGTGCCAGCAGCCCGATCTCGGGGGGATCGGACACTGAAGCTTTCTTT
J gene: TRBJ1-2; D gene: .; V gene: TRBV7-6; clone size: .; CDR3 protein: CASSWNTADYGYTF; CDR3 DNA: TGTGCCAGCAGCTGGAATACAGCAGACTATGGCTACACCTTC
J gene: TRBJ2-1; D gene: .; V gene: TRBV7-2; clone size: .; CDR3 protein: CASSLESGTAAYNEQFF; CDR3 DNA: TGTGCCAGCAGCTTAGAATCCGGGACTGCCGCCTACAATGAGCAGTTCTTC
J gene: TRBJ2-5; D gene: TRBD2; V gene: TRBV5-1; clone size: .; CDR3 protein: CASSLAWGGSETQYF; CDR3 DNA: TGCGCCAGCAGCTTGGCGTGGGGGGGGTCGGAGACCCAGTACTTC
J gene: TRBJ2-3; D gene: TRBD2; V gene: TRBV5-4; clone size: .; CDR3 protein: CASSLGLAGTDTQYF; CDR3 DNA: TGTGCCAGCAGCTTGGGACTAGCGGGAACAGATACGCAGTATTTT
J gene: TRBJ2-4; D gene: TRBD2; V gene: TRBV4-3; clone size: few; CDR3 protein: CASSQGLAGVIDIQYF; CDR3 DNA: TGCGCCAGCAGCCAGGGACTAGCGGGAGTGATCGACATTCAGTACTTC
J gene: TRBJ2-2; D gene: TRBD2; V gene: TRBV7-9; clone size: few; CDR3 protein: CASSSEREWWTGELFF; CDR3 DNA: TGTGCCAGCAGCTCCGAGCGGGAGTGGTGGACCGGGGAGCTGTTTTTT
J gene: TRBJ2-5; D gene: TRBD1; V gene: TRBV6-5; clone size: .; CDR3 protein: CASTPGQGALETQYF; CDR3 DNA: TGTGCCAGCACCCCGGGACAGGGGGCCCTGGAGACCCAGTACTTC
J gene: TRBJ2-3; D gene: .; V gene: TRBV7-8; clone size: .; CDR3 protein: CASRFSLGVNTQYF; CDR3 DNA: TGTGCCAGCAGGTTTTCCCTAGGGGTTAATACGCAGTATTTT
J gene: TRBJ1-1; D gene: TRBD1; V gene: TRBV6-1; clone size: once; CDR3 protein: CASKGGQSNTEAFF; CDR3 DNA: TGTGCCAGCAAGGGGGGACAGTCTAACACTGAAGCTTTCTTT
J gene: TRBJ2-4; D gene: .; V gene: TRBV21-1; clone size: once; CDR3 protein: CASSIKGTGGKNIQYF; CDR3 DNA: TGTGCCAGCAGCATAAAGGGGACGGGAGGAAAAAACATTCAGTACTTC
J gene: TRBJ1-1; D gene: .; V gene: TRBV30; clone size: .; CDR3 protein: CAWRAQMNTEAFF; CDR3 DNA: TGTGCCTGGAGGGCCCAGATGAACACTGAAGCTTTCTTT
J gene: TRBJ1-2; D gene: .; V gene: TRBV5-1; clone size: .; CDR3 protein: CASSPTANYGYTF; CDR3 DNA: TGCGCCAGCAGCCCCACCGCGAACTATGGCTACACCTTC
J gene: TRBJ2-1; D gene: .; V gene: TRBV7-2; clone size: .; CDR3 protein: CASSLLSPLYNEQFF; CDR3 DNA: TGTGCCAGCAGCTTATTGAGCCCTCTCTACAATGAGCAGTTCTTC
J gene: TRBJ2-1; D gene: TRBD2; V gene: TRBV19; clone size: .; CDR3 protein: CASRLWREGNEQFF; CDR3 DNA: TGTGCCAGTAGGTTGTGGCGGGAGGGCAATGAGCAGTTCTTC
J gene: TRBJ2-1; D gene: .; V gene: TRBV6-5; clone size: .; CDR3 protein: CASSYYSGAASIEQFF; CDR3 DNA: TGTGCCAGCAGTTACTACTCAGGGGCGGCGTCCATCGAGCAGTTCTTC